This T cell receptor beta chain was sequenced during a study of radiotherapy plus CTLA-4 blockade in lung cancer (dated by TCRdb to the late 2010s). Background on the whole study: Among enrolled patients, under 20% had an objective response and roughly 33% reached disease control.

Library method: the immunoSEQ multiplex PCR assay. Here the immuneACCESS table is served through TCRdb, limited to in-frame sequences with V and J called. Missing clones are a known gap in these copies; in checked studies unresolved V genes cover under half, and the rest lacks a known reason. This sample lists tens of thousands of clones; roughly 71% were detected once. In total, the top ten clones hold around 24% of the sample. General study outcomes and caveats: Early dynamic changes in blood T cell clones, together with increased serum interferon-beta after radiation, were reported as the strongest predictors of response. After treatment with radiotherapy and ipilimumab, TCR clones that originated in tumors expanded in peripheral blood.

The CDR3 starts with the cysteine, ends with the phenylalanine, and has 19 residues. Only the CDR3 region is kept as DNA, spanning 57 bases read in frame from base 1. CDR1 KGHSH and CDR2 LQKENI were looked up in the germline V gene. V loses 0 bases, J loses 3 bases, and the germline ends lie 21 bases apart. With regard to this clone: Its target antigen remains unknown. The record has no base qualities; no much larger clone is one base away.

The study evaluated CTLA-4 blockade (ipilimumab) given together with focal radiation therapy in patients who had chemo-refractory metastatic non-small-cell lung cancer. In this chain, TRBV18 is recombined with TRBJ2-4, with TRBD1 perhaps the D gene, on 6 matching bases. The receptor was derived from a human donor with non-small cell lung cancer that progressed on radiotherapy plus ipilimumab. The sequences come from peripheral blood, collected from a patient treated with radiotherapy plus ipilimumab. CDR3 region: CASSPPVIPWTEFKNIQYF. The DNA reads TGTGCCAGCTCACCACCGGTGATCCCTTGGACAGAGTTCAAAAACATTCAGTACTTC.